This T cell receptor (beta chain) was found in a study of blood T cell repertoires in COVID-19. Study-level information: The analysed material was cDNA or gDNA that came from T cells, B-cell-depleted T cells, or PBMCs.

Libraries were prepared by immunoSEQ multiplex PCR; TCRdb keeps only in-frame clonotypes and omits some of them. The sample lists 130,000 or so clones, 80% to 90% occurring once. The V end lost 1 base, the J end lost 8 bases, and 11 bases lay between the germline ends. This CDR3 spans 13 amino acids. The V gene's germline CDR1 is SEHNR and CDR2 FQNEAQ (reference sequence). The chain combines TRBV7-9 with TRBJ1-2, with unresolved D. Sequencing was carried out using peripheral blood. The source is a woman aged 60 to 75 with acute or convalescent COVID-19. This CDR3 reads CASSLVSSGGYTF. The DNA of the CDR3 is TGTGCCAGCAGCTTAGTCTCCTCGGGGGGCTACACCTTC.